This T cell receptor beta chain was captured in a study of response to subunit inactivated influenza vaccine. Study results and caveats: New T cells are recruited in small numbers by each seasonal influenza vaccination, according to the authors' suggestion.

TCRdb used MiXCR to reprocess the RT-PCR reads, holding one entry per CDR3 protein. Of almost 600,000 distinct CDR3 sequences in the sample, 14% were seen once. With 2 bases removed from V and 5 bases from J, the gap between germline ends came to 9 bases. Per germline, CDR1 SGHVS and CDR2 FQNEAQ. The CDR3 loop spans 14 amino acids. A word on this clonotype: The antigen remains undetermined.

The origin of this receptor is a middle-aged man who received an inactivated influenza vaccine. This sequence joins TRBV7-8 and TRBJ2-2; D is uncertain. The input for sequencing was PBMCs from blood, taken 11 to 12 days after vaccination. CDR3 nucleotides: TGTGCCAGCAGCTTAAGGGCGAGAACCGGGGAGCTGTTTTTT. Residues: CASSLRARTGELFF. The whole variable domain, filled in from reference TRBV7-8 and TRBJ2-2, reads GAGVSQSPRYKVAKRGQDVALRCDPISGHVSLFWYQQALGQGPEFLTYFQNEAQLDKSGLPSDRFFAERPEGSVSTLKIQRTQQEDSAVYLCASSLRARTGELFFGEGSRLTVL.